The rows below give T cell receptor beta chains drawn from one sample of a study. In TCRdb, the 5' RACE reads were re-called with MiXCR into one record per CDR3 protein. The table includes over 45,000 distinct CDR3 sequences, 26% detected once. Sequenced material: tumor-infiltrating Tregs sorted from the breast tumor. The receptors here all came from a female donor with breast cancer. Each CDR3 is given with its conserved first and last residue. A D gene is named only where the DNA matches it firmly. Only some rows state a clone size, as once, few, many or a class for expanded clones.

TRBV4-2	TRBD1	TRBJ2-1	-	CASSQTSPGQGDEQFF	TGTGCCAGCAGCCAAACATCTCCAGGACAGGGCGATGAGCAGTTCTTC
TRBV2	-	TRBJ2-5	few	CASSAYQETQYF	TGTGCCAGCAGTGCCTACCAAGAGACCCAGTACTTC
TRBV6-6	TRBD1	TRBJ1-6	few	CASSPRTGKGSYNSPLHF	TGTGCCAGCAGTCCCCGGACAGGGAAGGGCTCCTATAATTCACCCCTCCACTTT
TRBV3-2	-	TRBJ2-2	-	CASTRQDPNTGELFF	TGTGCCAGCACCAGACAGGACCCGAACACCGGGGAGCTGTTTTTT
TRBV4-1	TRBD2	TRBJ2-3	-	CASSQEPAGDADTQYF	TGCGCCAGCAGCCAAGAACCAGCGGGAGACGCAGATACGCAGTATTTT
TRBV5-1	TRBD2	TRBJ2-3	-	CASRWTSGGAVTDTQYF	TGCGCCAGCAGGTGGACTAGCGGGGGGGCAGTCACAGATACGCAGTATTTT
TRBV7-9	-	TRBJ2-6	medium-sized	CASSFESETGANVLTF	TGTGCCAGCAGCTTTGAGTCCGAAACTGGGGCCAACGTCCTGACTTTC
TRBV20-1	-	TRBJ2-3	many	CSARGPGTSTDTQYF	TGCAGTGCTAGAGGTCCGGGGACTAGCACAGATACGCAGTATTTT
TRBV7-2	-	TRBJ2-2	few	CASSLAGDNTGELFF	TGTGCCAGCAGCTTAGCGGGAGATAACACCGGGGAGCTGTTTTTT
TRBV5-1	-	TRBJ2-3	few	CARVGPLDTQYF	TGCGCCAGAGTTGGCCCGTTGGATACGCAGTATTTT